This TCR beta chain appears in the sequencing data of a study of T cells after yellow fever vaccination. Per the germline V gene, CDR1 is SGHRS and CDR2 is YFSETQ. The CDR3 spans 17 residues. V was pared by 4 bases and J by 1 base, with 9 bases of the junction left unmatched. Each CDR3 protein gets one entry after TCRdb re-called the 5' RACE reads with MiXCR. Among hundreds of thousands of distinct CDR3 sequences listed, approximately 13% were seen once. This chain links TRBV5-1 with TRBJ2-5, with TRBD2 matching over 11 bases. The receptor was derived from a man aged 25 to 40 who received the YFV17D yellow fever vaccine. The source material was PBMCs, sampled on the day of the yellow fever booster vaccination. The CDR3 loop is CASSGGLAGLFQETQYF. Here the CDR3 DNA reads TGCGCCAGCAGCGGTGGACTAGCGGGCCTCTTCCAAGAGACCCAGTACTTC. Full variable domain (outside the CDR3, taken from reference TRBV5-1 and TRBJ2-5): KAGVTQTPRYLIKTRGQQVTLSCSPISGHRSVSWYQQTPGQGLQFLFEYFSETQRNKGNFPGRFSGRQFSNSRSEMNVSTLELGDSALYLCASSGGLAGLFQETQYFGPGTRLLVL.